The 6 T cell receptor beta chains below come from one sample, sequenced in a study of blood T cell repertoires in COVID-19. The assay was immunoSEQ multiplex PCR, and TCRdb's table has in-frame clones only and misses some. The sample yields 69,000 or so clones, about four fifths seen once. Sequenced material: peripheral blood. Receptor source: an elderly woman with acute or convalescent COVID-19.

This clone showed up just once. The V and J genes are TRBV18 and TRBJ1-3, with a tentative D call TRBD1 (6 bases). V dropped 2 bases and J dropped 0 bases, with 20 bases sitting between them. Germline values: CDR1 KGHSH, CDR2 LQKENI. The CDR3 has 19 residues. CDR3 residues: CASSPLSIGGTSSGNTIYF. The CDR3 nucleotides are TGTGCCAGCTCACCATTAAGTATTGGGGGCACAAGCTCTGGAAACACCATATATTTT.

V usage is TRBV10-3 and J usage is TRBJ1-4, with D unresolved. The CDR3 contains 13 residues. The germline V and J ends were trimmed by 11 bases and 6 bases, with 16 bases remaining between them. Germline V gene data show CDR1 as ENHRY and CDR2 as SYGVKD. CDR3 DNA: TGTGCCGTAAGCGTTGATCAAGATGAAAAACTGTTTTTT. Residues: CAVSVDQDEKLFF.

The chain uses TRBV5-1 and TRBJ2-1; no definite D call. The CDR3 extends over 15 amino acids. V lost 9 bases and J 0 bases, leaving 16 bases between the germline ends. Germline-derived CDR1 and CDR2 are SGHRS and YFSETQ. CDR3 DNA: TGCGCCAACCGTCCCTTACAGAGCTCCTACAATGAGCAGTTCTTC. Its protein is CANRPLQSSYNEQFF.

The chain combines TRBV5-1 with TRBJ1-5; 8 nucleotides align to TRBD1. CDR3 size: 15 residues. V dropped 0 bases and J dropped 4; count of bases not matched to a gene: 3. Per germline, CDR1 SGHRS and CDR2 YFSETQ. The CDR3 DNA sequence: TGCGCCAGCAGCTTGGGACAGGGGAATAATCAGCCCCAGCATTTT. This encodes CASSLGQGNNQPQHF.

The chain is built from TRBV18 and TRBJ1-5; possibly TRBD1 for D (6 bases). Per germline, CDR1 KGHSH and CDR2 LQKENI. The CDR3 is 15 amino acids. V was cut by 2 bases and J by 8 bases, with 16 bases left in between. Here the CDR3 reads CASSPSVVPGEPQHF. Here the CDR3 DNA reads TGTGCCAGCTCACCATCGGTAGTTCCAGGGGAGCCCCAGCATTTT.

The V and J genes are TRBV25-1 and TRBJ2-3; 12 bases line up with TRBD1. Trimming removed 3 bases from V and 8 bases from J; junction bases left unmatched: 9. The CDR3 consists of 16 residues. Germline V gene lookup returns CDR1 MGHDK and CDR2 SYGVNS. The CDR3 is CASSDTGTGGLGTQYF. CDR3 DNA sequence: TGTGCCAGCAGTGATACCGGGACAGGGGGCCTCGGTACGCAGTATTTT. Full variable domain (remainder filled in from reference TRBV25-1 and TRBJ2-3): EADIYQTPRYLVIGTGKKITLECSQTMGHDKMYWYQQDPGMELHLIHYSYGVNSTEKGDLSSESTVSRIRTEHFPLTLESARPSHTSQYLCASSDTGTGGLGTQYFGPGTRLTVL.